The clone carrying this T cell receptor beta chain came up a few times. Its antigen is as yet unknown. Germline and junction disagree at one end, which may indicate a read error. A sample-barcoded 5' primer and a J-beta primer mix were used in a second PCR of roughly 6 to 11 cycles. Researchers report that each sample yielded at least 2.5 million CDR3-containing paired-end reads. TCRdb re-called the 5' RACE reads with MiXCR, one entry per CDR3 protein. The table lists roughly 900,000 distinct CDR3 sequences, 29% of them singletons, with 17% in the top ten. The sample originates from a study of blood T cells in healthy people across ages. Study observations and caveats: TCR beta diversity per million T cells fell roughly linearly with age. Naive and antigen-experienced cells could not be conclusively compared, given unsorted PBMCs.

The sample comprised blood. The TCR was taken from an elderly woman in good health.

CDR3 region: CASSYSMMMPGGLFF. CDR3 in DNA: TGTGCCAGCAGTTACTCGATGATGATGCCCGGGGGGCTGTTTTTT. This sequence joins TRBV6-5 and TRBJ2-2; a weak D match, TRBD2 (6 bases). In germline, CDR1 is MNHEY, CDR2 SVGAGI. The CDR3 length is 15 residues.